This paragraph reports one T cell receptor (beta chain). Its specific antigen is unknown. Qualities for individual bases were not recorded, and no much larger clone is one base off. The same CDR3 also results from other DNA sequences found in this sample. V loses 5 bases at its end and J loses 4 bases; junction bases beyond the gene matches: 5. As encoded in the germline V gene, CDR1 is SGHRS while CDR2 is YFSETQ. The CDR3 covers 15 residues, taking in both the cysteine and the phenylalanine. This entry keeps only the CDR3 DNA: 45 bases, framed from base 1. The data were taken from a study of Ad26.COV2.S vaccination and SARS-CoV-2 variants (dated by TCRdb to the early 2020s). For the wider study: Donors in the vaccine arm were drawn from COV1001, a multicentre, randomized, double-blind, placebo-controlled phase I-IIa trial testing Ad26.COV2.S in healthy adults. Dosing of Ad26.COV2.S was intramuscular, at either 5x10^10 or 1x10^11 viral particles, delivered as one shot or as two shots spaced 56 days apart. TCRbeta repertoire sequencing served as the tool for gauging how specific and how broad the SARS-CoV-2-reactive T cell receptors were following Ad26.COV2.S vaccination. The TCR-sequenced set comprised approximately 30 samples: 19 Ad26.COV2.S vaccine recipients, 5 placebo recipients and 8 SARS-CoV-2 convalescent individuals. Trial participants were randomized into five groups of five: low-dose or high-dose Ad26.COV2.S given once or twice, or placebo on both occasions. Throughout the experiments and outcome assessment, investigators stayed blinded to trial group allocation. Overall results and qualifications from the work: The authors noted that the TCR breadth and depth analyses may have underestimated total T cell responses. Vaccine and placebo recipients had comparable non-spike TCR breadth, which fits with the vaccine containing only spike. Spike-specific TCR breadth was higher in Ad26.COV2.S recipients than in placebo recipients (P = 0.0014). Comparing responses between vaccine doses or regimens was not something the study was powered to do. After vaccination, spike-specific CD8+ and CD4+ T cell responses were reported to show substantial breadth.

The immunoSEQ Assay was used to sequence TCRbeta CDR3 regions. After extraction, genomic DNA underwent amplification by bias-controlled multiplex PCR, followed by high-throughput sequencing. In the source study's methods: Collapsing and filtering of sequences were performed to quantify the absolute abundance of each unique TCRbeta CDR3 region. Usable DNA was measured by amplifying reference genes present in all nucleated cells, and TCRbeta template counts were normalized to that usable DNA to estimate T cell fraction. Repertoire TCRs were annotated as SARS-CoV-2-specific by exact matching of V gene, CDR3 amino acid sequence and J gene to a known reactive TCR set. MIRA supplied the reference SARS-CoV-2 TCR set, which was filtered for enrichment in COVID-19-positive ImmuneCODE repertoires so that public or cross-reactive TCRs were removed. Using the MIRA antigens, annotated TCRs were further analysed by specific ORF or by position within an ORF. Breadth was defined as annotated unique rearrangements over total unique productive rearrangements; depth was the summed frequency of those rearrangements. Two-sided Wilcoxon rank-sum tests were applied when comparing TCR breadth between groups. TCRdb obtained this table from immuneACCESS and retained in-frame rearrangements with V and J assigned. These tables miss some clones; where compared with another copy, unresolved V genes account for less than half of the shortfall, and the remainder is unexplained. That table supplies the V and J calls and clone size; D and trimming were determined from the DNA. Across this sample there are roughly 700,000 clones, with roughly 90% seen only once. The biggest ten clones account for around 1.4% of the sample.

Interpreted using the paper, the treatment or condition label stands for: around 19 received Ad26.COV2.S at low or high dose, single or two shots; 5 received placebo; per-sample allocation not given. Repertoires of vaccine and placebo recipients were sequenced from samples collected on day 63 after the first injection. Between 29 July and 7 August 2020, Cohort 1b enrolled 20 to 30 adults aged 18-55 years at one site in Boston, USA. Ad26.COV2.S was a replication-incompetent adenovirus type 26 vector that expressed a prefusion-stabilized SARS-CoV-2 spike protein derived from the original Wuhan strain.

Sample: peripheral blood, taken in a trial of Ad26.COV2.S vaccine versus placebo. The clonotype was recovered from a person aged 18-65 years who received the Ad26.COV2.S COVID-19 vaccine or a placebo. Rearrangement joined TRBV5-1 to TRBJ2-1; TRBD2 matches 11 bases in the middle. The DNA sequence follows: TGCGCCAGCAGTTCTACTAGCGGGAGTTACAATGAGCAGTTCTTC. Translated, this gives CASSSTSGSYNEQFF.